This T cell receptor (beta chain) was captured by sequencing in a study of beta chain features in type 1 diabetes. Whole-study findings and limits: The influence of HLA type on TCRB rearrangement stayed undetermined. TCRB CDR3 length was moderately but significantly reduced in all four CD4+ subsets of Type 1 diabetes patients.

The CDR3 consists of 15 residues. The V and J ends lost 7 bases and 0 bases, in that order; junction bases with no gene match: 6. From germline, CDR1 is SQVTM and CDR2 ANQGSEA. This clone was observed a few times. The antigen remains undetermined. cDNA synthesis used the whole RNA isolate, giving expressed TCRB sequences. The assay was immunoSEQ multiplex PCR, and TCRdb's table has in-frame clones only and misses some. Of a few hundred thousand clones in the sample, roughly 12% were seen once. The single heparinised draw taken from each donor contained roughly 100 mL of blood on average. This receptor was identified in a woman between 18 and 29 years old with type 1 diabetes. Sequenced material: naive CD4+ T cells from blood. This chain links TRBV29-1 with TRBJ2-1, with 10 positions matching TRBD2. DNA of the CDR3: TGCAGCGCTCCACTAGCGGGAAGCTCCTACAATGAGCAGTTCTTC. Translating gives CSAPLAGSSYNEQFF.